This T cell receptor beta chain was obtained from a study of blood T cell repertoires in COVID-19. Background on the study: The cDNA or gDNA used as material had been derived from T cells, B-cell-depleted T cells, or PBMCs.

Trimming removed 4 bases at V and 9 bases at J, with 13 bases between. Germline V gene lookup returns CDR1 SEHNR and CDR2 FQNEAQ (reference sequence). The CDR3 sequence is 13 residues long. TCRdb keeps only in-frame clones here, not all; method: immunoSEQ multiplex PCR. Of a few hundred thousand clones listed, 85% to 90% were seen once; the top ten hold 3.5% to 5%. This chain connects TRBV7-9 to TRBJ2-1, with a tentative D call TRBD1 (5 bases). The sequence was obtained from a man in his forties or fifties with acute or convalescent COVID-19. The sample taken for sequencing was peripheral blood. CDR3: CASSSLGVGEQFF. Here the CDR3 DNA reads TGTGCCAGCAGCTCCCTAGGGGTAGGTGAGCAGTTCTTC.